The 3 T cell receptor beta chains in this list originate from one sample, sequenced in a study of post-analysis software for immune sequencing data. These TCRs' antigens remain unknown. Unique molecular identifiers were built into the TCR beta cDNA libraries. TCRdb re-called the PCR reads with MiXCR, one entry per CDR3 protein. The repertoire holds fewer than 700,000 distinct CDR3 sequences, with roughly 40% as singletons. Study-wide results and caveats: About five TRBV segments were more frequent in patients than controls; TRBV5-6, TRBV5-1 and TRBV20-1 belonged to this group.

Sequencing was done on a sample of blood. All receptors derive from a girl aged 5-17 years with multiple sclerosis.

This clonotype was observed a handful of times. The chain combines TRBV7-3 with TRBJ2-1; the D gene is possibly TRBD2 (6 bases). The V end lost 5 bases, the J end lost 8 bases, and 16 bases lay between the germline ends. The CDR3 covers 14 residues. Per the germline V gene, CDR1 is SGHTA and CDR2 is FQGTGA. CDR3 amino acids: CASSARLRGDEQFF. The CDR3, as DNA: TGTGCCAGCAGCGCTAGACTCCGCGGGGATGAGCAGTTCTTC.

This chain joins TRBV24-1 and TRBJ2-4; a possible D gene is TRBD1 (6 bases). CDR1 and CDR2 from the germline V gene are KGHDR and SFDVKD. Trimming took 4 bases from V and 13 from J, leaving 25 bases between them. The CDR3 runs 16 residues. The DNA of the CDR3 is TGTGCCACCAGTGACTCAGGCCAGGACGACTGGGACACCCAGTACTTC. Protein sequence: CATSDSGQDDWDTQYF.

This clonotype has at least ten counts. The CDR3 region has the DNA TGTGCCAGCAGCCAGGGAAGCACAGATACGCAGTATTTT. Protein: CASSQGSTDTQYF. This rearrangement joins TRBV7-3 to TRBJ2-3; D might be TRBD1 (5 bases). Trimming removed 5 bases from V and 0 bases from J, with 6 bases in between. The CDR3 has 13 amino acids. Germline CDR1 is SGHTA and CDR2 is FQGTGA.